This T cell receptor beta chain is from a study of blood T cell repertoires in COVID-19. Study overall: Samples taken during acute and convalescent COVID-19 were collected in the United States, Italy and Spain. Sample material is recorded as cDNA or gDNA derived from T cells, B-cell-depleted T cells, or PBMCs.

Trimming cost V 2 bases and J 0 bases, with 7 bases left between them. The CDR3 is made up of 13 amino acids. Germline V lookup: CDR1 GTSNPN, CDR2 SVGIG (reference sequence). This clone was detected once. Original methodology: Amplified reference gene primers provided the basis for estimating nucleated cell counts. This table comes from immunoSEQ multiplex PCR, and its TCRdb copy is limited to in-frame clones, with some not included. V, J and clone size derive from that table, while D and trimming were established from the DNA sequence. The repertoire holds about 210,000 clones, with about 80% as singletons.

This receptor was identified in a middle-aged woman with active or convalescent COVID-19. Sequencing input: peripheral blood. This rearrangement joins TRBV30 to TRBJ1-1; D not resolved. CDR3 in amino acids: CAWSLELNTEAFF. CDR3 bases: TGTGCCTGGAGTTTGGAGCTGAACACTGAAGCTTTCTTT.